This T cell receptor (beta chain) was captured in a study of blood T cell repertoires in COVID-19. Turning to the study itself: The origin of the acute and convalescent COVID-19 samples was the United States, Italy and Spain. Sample material is recorded as cDNA or gDNA derived from T cells, B-cell-depleted T cells, or PBMCs.

The J segment lost 6 bases and the V segment lost 3 bases, leaving 7 bases of the junction unmatched. Germline-derived CDR1 and CDR2 are GTSNPN and SVGIG (reference sequence). The CDR3 is 14 amino acids. In the authors' methods: Estimates of nucleated cell counts were drawn from the amplification of reference gene primers. Profiled with immunoSEQ multiplex PCR; TCRdb holds only in-frame clones, not every one. V, J and clone size derive from that table, while D and trimming were established from the DNA sequence. There are about 30,000 clones in the sample; approximately 89% occur only once, and 14% to 15% lies in the top ten.

V usage is TRBV30 and J usage is TRBJ2-1; 8 bases are a match to TRBD2. Sequenced: peripheral blood. This clonotype was sampled from a man aged 55 to 70 with active COVID-19. This chain's CDR3 is CAWSTGTSVNEQFF. The CDR3 nucleotides read TGTGCCTGGAGCACCGGGACTAGTGTCAATGAGCAGTTCTTC.